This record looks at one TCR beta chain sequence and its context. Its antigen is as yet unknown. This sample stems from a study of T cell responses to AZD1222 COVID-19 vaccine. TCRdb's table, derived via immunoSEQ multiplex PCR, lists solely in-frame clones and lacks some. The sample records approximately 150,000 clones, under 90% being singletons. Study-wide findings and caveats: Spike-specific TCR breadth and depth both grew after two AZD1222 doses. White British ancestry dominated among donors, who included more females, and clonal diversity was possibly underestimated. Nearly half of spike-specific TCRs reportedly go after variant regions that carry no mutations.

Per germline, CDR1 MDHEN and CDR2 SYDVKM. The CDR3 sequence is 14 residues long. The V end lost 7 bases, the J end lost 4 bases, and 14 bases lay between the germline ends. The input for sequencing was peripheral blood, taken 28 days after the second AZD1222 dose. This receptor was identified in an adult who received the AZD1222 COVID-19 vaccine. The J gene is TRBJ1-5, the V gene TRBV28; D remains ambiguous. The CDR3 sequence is CASIRGERNQPQHF. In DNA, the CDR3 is TGTGCCAGCATCAGAGGAGAGAGGAATCAGCCCCAGCATTTT.